Each of the 5 T cell receptor beta chains below was sequenced from the same sample in a study of early T cells in non-severe SARS-CoV-2 infection. One entry per CDR3 protein results from TCRdb running MiXCR on the 5' RACE reads. The repertoire holds around 57,000 distinct CDR3 sequences, with about 5.9% as singletons. Sequencing used whole blood. The receptors originated from an adult who was a healthcare worker with PCR-confirmed SARS-CoV-2 infection or an uninfected control (not recorded which).

This clonotype appeared a few times. This chain uses TRBV11-3 with TRBJ2-2; 7 nucleotides match TRBD2. J gave up 4 bases and V 5 bases, and 7 bases lay outside the gene matches. CDR3 length: 15 amino acids. CDR1 is SGHNT, CDR2 YENEEA, per germline. CDR3 in DNA: TGTGCCAGCAGCAAAGCGGGACTCCGCACCGGGGAGCTGTTTTTT. Translated: CASSKAGLRTGELFF.

This clonotype has at least ten counts. This chain connects TRBV28 to TRBJ1-5, with D possibly TRBD1 on 6 matching bases. This CDR3 is built from 14 residues. V was shortened by 4 bases and J by 0 bases, with 7 bases between the two germline ends. Germline V gives CDR1 MDHEN, CDR2 SYDVKM. CDR3 in amino acids: CASSWDNSNQPQHF. The CDR3, as DNA: TGTGCCAGCAGTTGGGACAATAGCAATCAGCCCCAGCATTTT. Full variable domain (missing parts from reference TRBV28 and TRBJ1-5): DVKVTQSSRYLVKRTGEKVFLECVQDMDHENMFWYRQDPGLGLRLIYFSYDVKMKEKGDIPEGYSVSREKKERFSLILESASTNQTSMYLCASSWDNSNQPQHFGDGTRLSIL.

This clonotype was observed many times. The rearrangement links TRBV21-1 to TRBJ2-6. TRBV21-1 is classified as a pseudogene. The CDR3 totals 18 residues. CDR3 loop: CASSKDETQSSGANVLTF. The CDR3 nucleotides read TGTGCCAGCAGCAAAGATGAGACGCAAAGCTCTGGGGCCAACGTCCTGACTTTC.

This clonotype was found many times. The CDR3 bases are TGTGCCAGCAGTCCCGGGGGGGGAAAAAACATTCAGTACTTC. This sequence encodes CASSPGGGKNIQYF. The V gene is TRBV12-3 or TRBV12-4, the J gene TRBJ2-4; 8 bases fit TRBD2. Losses at the gene ends were 5 bases for V and 4 bases for J; bases not matched to a gene: 4. This CDR3 is 14 amino acids long.

This clonotype was seen repeatedly, ten times or more. V and J are TRBV12-3 or TRBV12-4 and TRBJ1-2; the match to TRBD1 covers 8 bases. This CDR3 comprises 14 residues. V lost 6 bases and J lost 6; bases outside the gene matches: 9. CDR3 sequence reads: CASRPDRAENGYTF. In nucleotides, the CDR3 is TGTGCCAGCAGACCGGACAGGGCGGAGAATGGCTACACCTTC.